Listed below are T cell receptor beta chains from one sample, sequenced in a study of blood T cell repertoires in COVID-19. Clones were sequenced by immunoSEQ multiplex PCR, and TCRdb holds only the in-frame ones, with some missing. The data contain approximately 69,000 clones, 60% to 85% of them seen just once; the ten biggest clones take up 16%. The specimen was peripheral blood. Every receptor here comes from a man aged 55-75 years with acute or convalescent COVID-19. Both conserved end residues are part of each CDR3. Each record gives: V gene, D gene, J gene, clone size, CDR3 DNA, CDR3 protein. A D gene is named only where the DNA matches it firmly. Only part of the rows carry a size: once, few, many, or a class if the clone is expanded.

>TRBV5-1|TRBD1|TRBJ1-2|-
TGCGCCAGCAGCCTAACAGGGGAGGCCTATGGCTACACCTTC
CASSLTGEAYGYTF
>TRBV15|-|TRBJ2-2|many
TGTGCCACCAGCAGAGATTCGGGGGTTACCGGGGAGCTGTTTTTT
CATSRDSGVTGELFF
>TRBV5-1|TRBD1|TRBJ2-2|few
TGCGCCAGCAGCCCCCGACAGGGGGTTGCCGGGGAGCTGTTTTTT
CASSPRQGVAGELFF
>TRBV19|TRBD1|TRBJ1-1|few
TGTGCCAGTAGGCCCGGACCCGGGACAGGGCAATCTGAAGCTTTCTTT
CASRPGPGTGQSEAFF
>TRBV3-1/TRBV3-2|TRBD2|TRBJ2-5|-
TGTGCCAGCAGCCAGGGGACTATCCCTCAAGAGACCCAGTACTTC
CASSQGTIPQETQYF
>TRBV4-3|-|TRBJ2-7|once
TGCGCCAGCAGCCAAGATCGTAGCAGACTCTACGAGCAGTACTTC
CASSQDRSRLYEQYF
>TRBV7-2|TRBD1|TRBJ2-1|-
TGTGCCAGCAGGTCAGTCGGAGGACAGGGTATGAATGAGCAGTTCTTC
CASRSVGGQGMNEQFF
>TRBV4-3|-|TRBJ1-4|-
TGCGCCAGCAGCCAATCCCAGGGCGTAGATGAAAAACTGTTTTTT
CASSQSQGVDEKLFF
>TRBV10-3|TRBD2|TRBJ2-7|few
TGTGCCACTCGAGCGGAGGGGCTCGGGGGGGAGCAGTACTTC
CATRAEGLGGEQYF
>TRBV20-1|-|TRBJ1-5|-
TGCAGTGCTAGTGGTGGGTCCGCGGGAGATCAGCCCCAGCATTTT
CSASGGSAGDQPQHF
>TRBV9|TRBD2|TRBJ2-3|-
TGTGCCAGCAGCGTGGACCCCACTAGCGGGGGGGCCGGGGATACGCAGTATTTT
CASSVDPTSGGAGDTQYF
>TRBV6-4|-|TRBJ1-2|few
TGTGCCAGCAGTGGCGACCAGGGACTCTATGGCTACACCTTC
CASSGDQGLYGYTF
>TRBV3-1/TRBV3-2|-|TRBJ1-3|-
TGTGCCAGCAGCCTAAAGGTGGCAGGGACTGGAAACACCATATATTTT
CASSLKVAGTGNTIYF
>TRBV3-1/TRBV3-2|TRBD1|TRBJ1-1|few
TGTGCCAGCAGCCAAGAGGGACAGCTTGAAGCTTTCTTT
CASSQEGQLEAFF
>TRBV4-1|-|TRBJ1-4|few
TGCGCCAGCAGCCCCAGGGGATTTAATGAAAAACTGTTTTTT
CASSPRGFNEKLFF
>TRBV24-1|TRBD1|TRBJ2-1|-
TGTGCCACCAGTGGTAACAGGGGAGAGACCTACAATGAGCAGTTCTTC
CATSGNRGETYNEQFF
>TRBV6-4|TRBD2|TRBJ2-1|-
TGTGCCAGCAGTGTCCATTTCGCCAGCGGGGGATACAATGAGCAGTTCTTC
CASSVHFASGGYNEQFF
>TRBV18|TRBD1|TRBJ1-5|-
TGTGCCAGCTCGCGGGACAGGGGCCCCAATCAGCCCCAGCATTTT
CASSRDRGPNQPQHF
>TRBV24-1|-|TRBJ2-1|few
TGTGCCACCAGTGATTTGAGGGGGCGGGGTCCCCTTGGTAAGCAGTTCTTC
CATSDLRGRGPLGKQFF
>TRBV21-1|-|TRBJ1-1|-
TGTGCCAGCAGCAAAGCCGAATCAGGGGCCACTGAAGCTTTCTTT
CASSKAESGATEAFF
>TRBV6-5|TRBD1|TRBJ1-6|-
TGTGCCAGCAGAGCCGGGACAGGGAACCCCTCACCCCTCCACTTT
CASRAGTGNPSPLHF
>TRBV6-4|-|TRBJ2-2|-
TGTGCCAGCAGACAGGGTGGTTACACCGGGGAGCTGTTTTTT
CASRQGGYTGELFF
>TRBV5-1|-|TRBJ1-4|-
TGCGCCAGCAGCAACCAGGGAGGTGAAAAACTGTTTTTT
CASSNQGGEKLFF
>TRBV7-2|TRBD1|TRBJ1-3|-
TGTGCCAGCAGCAAGTCCGGGACAGCTGGAAACACCATATATTTT
CASSKSGTAGNTIYF
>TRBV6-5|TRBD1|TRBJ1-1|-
TGTGCCAGCAGACCCGACAGGGGAGGTACTGAAGCTTTCTTT
CASRPDRGGTEAFF
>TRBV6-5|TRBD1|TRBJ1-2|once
TGTGCCAGCAGTCGACAGGGGGGATTTCACTATGGCTACACCTTC
CASSRQGGFHYGYTF
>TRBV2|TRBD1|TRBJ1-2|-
TGTGCCAGCACCGCGGGACAGAACTATGGCTACACCTTC
CASTAGQNYGYTF
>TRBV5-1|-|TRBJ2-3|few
TGCGCCAGCAGCTTGTCGGGTTTAGGCCCAGATACGCAGTATTTT
CASSLSGLGPDTQYF
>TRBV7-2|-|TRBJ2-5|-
TGTGCCAGCAGCTTAGTCGTTTCTGAGACCCAGTACTTC
CASSLVVSETQYF
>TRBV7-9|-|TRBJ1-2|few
TGTGCCAGCGTAAGGCAGGGGAATGGCTACACCTTC
CASVRQGNGYTF
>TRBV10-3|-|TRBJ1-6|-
TGTGCCATCAGTGAGTCGGGGTCGATGGACATTCTTGGACCCCTCCACTTT
CAISESGSMDILGPLHF
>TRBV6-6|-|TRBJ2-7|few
TGTGCCAGCAGCATGGTCCCAGGGGACGAGCAGTACTTC
CASSMVPGDEQYF
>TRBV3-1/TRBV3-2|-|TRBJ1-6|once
TGTGCCAGCAGCCAAGACACCAACGGGGGTAATTCACCCCTCCACTTT
CASSQDTNGGNSPLHF
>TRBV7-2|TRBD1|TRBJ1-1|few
TGTGCCAGCAGCCCGGGACAGGGGAGGGTTGAAGCTTTCTTT
CASSPGQGRVEAFF
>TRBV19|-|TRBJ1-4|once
TGTGCCAGTAGGCTGATATACATGGCAACTAATGAAAAACTGTTTTTT
CASRLIYMATNEKLFF
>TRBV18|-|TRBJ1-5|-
TGTGCCAGCTCACCACTTGCCAAGACAGTGGGCAATCAGCCCCAGCATTTT
CASSPLAKTVGNQPQHF
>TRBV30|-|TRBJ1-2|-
TGTGCCTGGAGCGACAGGTCCGCTGGCTACACCTTC
CAWSDRSAGYTF
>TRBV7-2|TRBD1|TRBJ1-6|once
TGTGCCAGCAGCTTAGGGGACAGGGCTAATTCACCCCTCCACTTT
CASSLGDRANSPLHF
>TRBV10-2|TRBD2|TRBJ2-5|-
TGCGCCAGCAGTGATTTTAGGCGGGGGGATCAAGAGACCCAGTACTTC
CASSDFRRGDQETQYF
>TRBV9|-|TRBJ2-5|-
TGTGCCAGCAGCGTAGACCAGGGTCAGGAGACCCAGTACTTC
CASSVDQGQETQYF
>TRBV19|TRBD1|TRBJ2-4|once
TGTGCCAGTAGTCCTCAACAGGGGAACATTCAGTACTTC
CASSPQQGNIQYF
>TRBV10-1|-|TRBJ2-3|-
TGCGCCTCCCGCCGCGGGACCGCCACAGATACGCAGTATTTT
CASRRGTATDTQYF
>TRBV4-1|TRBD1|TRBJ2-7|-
TGCGCCAGCAGCCAAGGTCTTCGGGACAGCTCCTACGAGCAGTACTTC
CASSQGLRDSSYEQYF
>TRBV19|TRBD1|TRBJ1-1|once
TGTGCCAGTAGTATGGTGGGAGTAGGGGGCGCCACCACTGAAGCTTTCTTT
CASSMVGVGGATTEAFF
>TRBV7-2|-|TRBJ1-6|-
TGTGCCAGCAGCTTACAGCAGGGATTAAATTCACCCCTCCACTTT
CASSLQQGLNSPLHF
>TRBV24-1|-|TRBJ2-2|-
TGTGCCACCAGTGAGGGCAGACCGGCGGGGGAGCTGTTTTTT
CATSEGRPAGELFF
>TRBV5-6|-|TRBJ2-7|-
TGTGCCAGCAGCTTGGGACAGTCCTACGAGCAGTACTTC
CASSLGQSYEQYF
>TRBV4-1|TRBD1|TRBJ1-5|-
TGCGCCAGCAGCCAAGTGTCAGGGGGCGATCAGCCCCAGCATTTT
CASSQVSGGDQPQHF
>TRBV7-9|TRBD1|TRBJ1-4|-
TGTGCCAGCAGCCCCGCCCGGACAGGGGGCGCTTTATTCGAAAAACTGTTTTTT
CASSPARTGGALFEKLFF
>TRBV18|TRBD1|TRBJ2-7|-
TGTGCCAGCTCACCATCGACAGGGAGTTTTTCCTACGAGCAGTACTTC
CASSPSTGSFSYEQYF
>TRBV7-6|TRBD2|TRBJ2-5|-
TGTGCCAGCAGCCCCAAGGGATTAGCGGGGAAAGAGACCCAGTACTTC
CASSPKGLAGKETQYF
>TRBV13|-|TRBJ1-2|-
TGTGCCAGCAGCTCACAGGGCGACTATGGCTACACCTTC
CASSSQGDYGYTF
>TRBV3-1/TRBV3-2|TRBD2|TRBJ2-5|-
TGTGCCAGCGCTATGGAATGGCTAGCGGGGGGTCAAGAGACCCAGTACTTC
CASAMEWLAGGQETQYF
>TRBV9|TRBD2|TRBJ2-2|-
TGTGCCAGCAGCGTGAGCGGGGGGGCCACCGGGGAGCTGTTTTTT
CASSVSGGATGELFF
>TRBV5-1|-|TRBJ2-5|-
TGCGCCAGCAGCTCAGGCCGGATTGTAGAGACCCAGTACTTC
CASSSGRIVETQYF
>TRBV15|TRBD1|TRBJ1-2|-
TGTGCCACCAGCAGGGAGGTGGGACAGGGGCCCTATGGCTACACCTTC
CATSREVGQGPYGYTF
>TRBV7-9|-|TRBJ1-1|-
TGTGCCAGCAGCTTAGTGGGCGGGACGTCGGAAGCTTTCTTT
CASSLVGGTSEAFF
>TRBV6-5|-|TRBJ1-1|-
TGTGCCAGCAGTTCCACTCCGGGGACTGAAGCTTTCTTT
CASSSTPGTEAFF
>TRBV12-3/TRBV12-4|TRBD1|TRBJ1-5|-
TGTGCCAGCAGGCCGACAGGGGATCAGCCCCAGCATTTT
CASRPTGDQPQHF